Below are 5 T cell receptor beta chains sequenced from a single sample in a study of blood T cells in healthy people across ages. Alongside a J-beta primer mix, a sample-barcoded 5' primer served in a second PCR lasting about 7 to 11 cycles. TCRdb used MiXCR to reprocess the 5' RACE reads, holding one entry per CDR3 protein. The sample has approximately 320,000 distinct CDR3 sequences, 25% to 30% seen once. Specimen: blood. The receptors stem from a woman in her sixties or seventies in good health.

The J gene is TRBJ2-5, the V gene TRBV7-2; 11 bases line up with TRBD2. The CDR3 consists of 18 residues. Germline assignment: CDR1 SGHTA and CDR2 FQGNSA. The J segment lost 1 base and the V segment lost 1 base, leaving 8 bases of the junction unmatched. In nucleotides, the CDR3 is TGTGCCAGCAGCTTAGGAGGGCTAGCGGGAGGCCTCCAAGAGACCCAGTACTTC. This gives the protein CASSLGGLAGGLQETQYF. Together with reference TRBV7-2 and TRBJ2-5, the CDR3 gives the full variable domain: GAGVSQSPSNKVTEKGKDVELRCDPISGHTALYWYRQSLGQGLEFLIYFQGNSAPDKSGLPSDRFSAERTGGSVSTLTIQRTQQEDSAVYLCASSLGGLAGGLQETQYFGPGTRLLVL.

This clonotype has a handful of counts. The genes are TRBV2 and TRBJ2-5, with a tentative D call TRBD1 (6 bases). The V end lost 6 bases, the J end lost 7 bases, and 15 bases lay between the germline ends. The V gene's germline CDR1 is SNHLY and CDR2 FYNNEI. The CDR3 runs to 13 residues. In nucleotides, the CDR3 is TGTGCCAGCAGGGGACAACCCGAGGGGACCCAGTACTTC. Translating gives CASRGQPEGTQYF.

In its sample, this clonotype was seen a few times. V gene TRBV7-9 combines with J gene TRBJ2-7; TRBD2 might be the D (5 bases). The CDR3 has 13 residues. The V gene's germline CDR1 is SEHNR and CDR2 FQNEAQ (reference sequence). With 4 bases removed from V and 5 bases from J, the gap between germline ends came to 12 bases. The chain's CDR3 is CASSSGRVHEQYF. Written as DNA, the CDR3 is TGTGCCAGCAGCTCCGGGCGGGTTCACGAGCAGTACTTC.

This clonotype was recorded a few times. CDR3 nucleotide sequence: TGTGCCACCAGTGACGCCGCTTGGTTGCAGCGGGACCGACTCCCAGATACGCAGTATTTT. Its translation is CATSDAAWLQRDRLPDTQYF. This chain links TRBV24-1 with TRBJ2-3; TRBD2 aligns across 7 bases. The CDR3 is 20 residues long. Germline V CDR1 and CDR2: KGHDR, SFDVKD. V shed 4 bases, J shed 4 bases, and the junction held 22 bases outside the gene matches.

This clonotype was seen only a few times. Since a much larger clone is just one base distant, this may be a read error. The V and J genes are TRBV28 and TRBJ2-5; the D gene is possibly TRBD2 (5 bases). CDR3 length: 12 amino acids. Germline values: CDR1 MDHEN, CDR2 SYDVKM. Deletions cut 11 bases from V and 5 bases from J, with 15 bases between. The CDR3 sequence: CAALGEEETQYF. DNA for the CDR3: TGTGCCGCCCTGGGAGAGGAGGAGACCCAGTACTTC.